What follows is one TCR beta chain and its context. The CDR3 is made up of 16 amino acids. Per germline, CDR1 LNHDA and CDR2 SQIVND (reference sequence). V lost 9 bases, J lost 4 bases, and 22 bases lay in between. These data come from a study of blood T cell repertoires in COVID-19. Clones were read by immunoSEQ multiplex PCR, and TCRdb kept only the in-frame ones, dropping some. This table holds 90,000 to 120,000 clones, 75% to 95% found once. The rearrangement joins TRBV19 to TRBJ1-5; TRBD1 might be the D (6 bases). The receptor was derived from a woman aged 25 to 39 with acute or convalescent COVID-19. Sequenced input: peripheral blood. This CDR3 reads CASAPIPGARNQPQHF. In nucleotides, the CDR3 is TGTGCCAGCGCCCCCATCCCAGGGGCTAGGAATCAGCCCCAGCATTTT.